Ten or more counts support the clone carrying this T cell receptor beta chain. The patients, who ranged from 18 to 65 in age, presented with newly diagnosed hyperthyroidism lasting under 2 months. PBMCs were collected from an approximately 9.5 ml volume of fresh peripheral blood. RNA transcripts yielded amplified TCR beta CDR3 regions. HTBI primers were the set used in a first-round RT-PCR of the TCR CDR3. One entry per CDR3 protein results from TCRdb running MiXCR on the multiplex PCR reads. The sample has some 400,000 distinct CDR3 sequences, 19% seen once; the top ten hold 3.7%. These data come from a study of T cells in Graves' hyperthyroidism and ophthalmopathy. Losses at the gene ends were 7 bases for V and 2 bases for J; bases not matched to a gene: 10. Germline V gene sequence: CDR1 SGHVS, CDR2 FNYEAQ. The CDR3 consists of 15 residues.

The clonotype originates from a woman aged 18-29 years with Graves' hyperthyroidism. Sample: blood. V is TRBV7-6 and J is TRBJ1-2, with 7 bases matching TRBD1. CDR3 nucleotides: TGTGCCAGCACCCGAAGACAGGGTATCAACTATGGCTACACCTTC. Residues: CASTRRQGINYGYTF. The variable domain in full, completed from reference TRBV7-6 and TRBJ1-2, reads GAGVSQSPRYKVTKRGQDVALRCDPISGHVSLYWYRQALGQGPEFLTYFNYEAQQDKSGLPNDRFSAERPEGSISTLTIQRTEQRDSAMYRCASTRRQGINYGYTFGSGTRLTVV.